The sequence of this T cell receptor (beta chain) was determined in a study of CD8 T cells in ankylosing spondylitis. Scientists made TCR beta libraries using quantitative 5'-RACE with molecular barcodes. From the 5' RACE reads, TCRdb called clonotypes with MiXCR, one entry per CDR3 protein. The table has 150,000 to 200,000 distinct CDR3 sequences, around 19% seen once. This clonotype was seen repeatedly, ten times or more. The CDR3 runs to 11 residues. Germline CDR1 and CDR2: SNHLY and FYNNEI. V gave up 8 bases and J gave up 8 bases, with 12 bases separating them. The rearrangement uses TRBV2 and TRBJ1-1, with D possibly TRBD1 on 5 matching bases. Sequenced: blood, either unsorted or a sorted T cell fraction (not recorded which). The TCR comes from a male donor with ankylosing spondylitis or in good health (not recorded which). The CDR3 DNA follows: TGTGCCAGCTTGGGGGAAGTAGAAGCTTTCTTT. Translation: CASLGEVEAFF.